This TCR beta chain was observed in a study of T cells in Graves' hyperthyroidism and ophthalmopathy. Details on this clonotype: Its specificity is unknown.

Trimming at V came to 1 base and at J to 12 bases, leaving 15 bases not matched to a gene. There are 17 residues in the CDR3. Germline V gives CDR1 SGHVS, CDR2 FQNEAQ. Amplified TCR beta CDR3 regions derived from RNA transcripts. Initially, a first-round RT-PCR of the TCR CDR3 employed the HTBI primer set. TCRdb used MiXCR to reprocess the multiplex PCR reads, holding one entry per CDR3 protein. Of almost 600,000 distinct CDR3 sequences in the sample, about 45% are singletons; the top ten hold 7.5% to 8.5%. Study observations and caveats: The blood repertoire included most of the expanded thyroid clonotypes above 0.001.

What was sequenced was peripheral blood or thyroid tissue (not recorded which). This TCR was recovered from a woman aged 18-29 years with Graves' hyperthyroidism. The chain recombines TRBV7-8 with TRBJ1-1; 12 bases are shared with TRBD1. The CDR3 region has the DNA TGTGCCAGCAGCTTAGTGTCTTATGGGACAGGGGGCGGGGGCACTTTCTTT. This sequence encodes CASSLVSYGTGGGGTFF.